These 4 T cell receptor beta chains share one sample of origin, sequenced in a study of T cells in Graves' hyperthyroidism and ophthalmopathy. RNA transcripts gave rise to amplified TCR beta CDR3 regions. The HTBI primer set was used in a first-round RT-PCR of the TCR CDR3. TCRdb re-called the multiplex PCR reads through MiXCR, storing one row per CDR3 protein. The sample carries roughly 520,000 distinct CDR3 sequences, around 22% recorded once. Specimen: blood. The receptors stem from a woman aged 25 to 45 with Graves' ophthalmopathy.

The CDR3 bases are TGTGCCAGCAGTCCTTGGACGGTCAGGACGCGGCAAGAGACCCAGTACTTC. Residues: CASSPWTVRTRQETQYF. The rearrangement joins TRBV28 to TRBJ2-5; D is uncertain. Germline V gene lookup returns CDR1 MDHEN and CDR2 SYDVKM. This CDR3 contains 17 residues. Trimming shortened V by 5 bases and J by 2 bases, and 21 bases separated the two germline ends.

The V call is TRBV28, the J call TRBJ1-5; D gene uncertain. Trimming shortened V by 2 bases and J by 6 bases, and 20 bases separated the two germline ends. Per germline, CDR1 MDHEN and CDR2 SYDVKM. The length of the CDR3 is 17 residues. CDR3 DNA: TGTGCCAGCAGTTTAGCGGGAGTGGCAGAAATGCTTCAGCCCCAGCATTTT. This translates into CASSLAGVAEMLQPQHF.

This clonotype was seen at least ten times. The chain combines TRBV19 with TRBJ2-7; a possible D gene is TRBD1 (6 bases). The CDR3 is made up of 14 amino acids. V lost 3 bases, J lost 6 bases, and 15 bases lay in between. From germline, CDR1 is LNHDA and CDR2 SQIVND (reference sequence). CDR3 in amino acids: CASSIRFGGVEQYF. CDR3 nucleotide sequence: TGTGCCAGTAGTATTAGGTTTGGGGGCGTCGAGCAGTACTTC.

This clonotype was seen at least ten times. This chain joins TRBV29-1 and TRBJ2-2; no definite D call. This CDR3 region has 11 residues. V dropped 6 bases and J dropped 0 bases, with 2 bases sitting between them. Per germline, CDR1 SQVTM and CDR2 ANQGSEA. In DNA, the CDR3 is TGCAGCGTCGCGAACACCGGGGAGCTGTTTTTT. It specifies CSVANTGELFF.